The next 12 T cell receptor beta chains were all read from a single sample in a study of T cell responses to AZD1222 COVID-19 vaccine. Clones were sequenced by immunoSEQ multiplex PCR, and TCRdb holds only the in-frame ones, with some missing. Of some 150,000 clones listed, roughly 85% are singletons. The sample was peripheral blood, taken 28 days after the second dose of the MenACWY control vaccine. The source is an adult who received the MenACWY meningococcal vaccine as a control.

This chain joins TRBV19 and TRBJ1-3; D ambiguous. Germline V gene data show CDR1 as LNHDA and CDR2 as SQIVND (reference sequence). V was cut by 3 bases and J by 2 bases, with 5 bases left in between. This CDR3 comprises 13 residues. The CDR3 DNA reads TGTGCCAGTAGTATTGAGGCTGGAAACACCATATATTTT. Translating it yields CASSIEAGNTIYF. Supplemented by reference TRBV19 and TRBJ1-3, the full variable domain reads DGGITQSPKYLFRKEGQNVTLSCEQNLNHDAMYWYRQDPGQGLRLIYYSQIVNDFQKGDIAEGYSVSREKKESFPLTVTSAQKNPTAFYLCASSIEAGNTIYFGEGSWLTVV.

CDR3 sequence reads: CASREGYEQYF. The CDR3 coding sequence is TGTGCCAGTAGAGAGGGTTACGAGCAGTACTTC. The gene calls are TRBV19 and TRBJ2-7, with D maybe TRBD2 (5 bases). This CDR3 is 11 amino acids long. The V and J ends lost 6 bases and 4 bases respectively, with 7 bases between them. CDR1 and CDR2 from the germline V gene are LNHDA and SQIVND (reference sequence).

This clone showed up just a few times. The V call is TRBV24-1, the J call TRBJ1-5; 10 nucleotides line up with TRBD1. CDR1 is KGHDR and CDR2 is SFDVKD in the germline V gene. The ends lost 4 bases at V and 3 bases at J; junction bases unmatched: 5. The CDR3 extends over 16 amino acids. CDR3 loop: CATSDAGTGANQPQHF. The DNA for the CDR3 is TGTGCCACCAGTGACGCCGGGACAGGGGCCAATCAGCCCCAGCATTTT.

The chain has TRBV27 and TRBJ1-1; the D gene is possibly TRBD1 (6 bases). Per the germline V gene, CDR1 is MNHEY and CDR2 is SMNVEV (reference sequence). The germline V and J ends were trimmed by 5 bases and 1 base, with 14 bases remaining between them. The CDR3 spans 15 residues. CDR3 protein: CASSRHRAWNTEAFF. CDR3 DNA sequence: TGTGCCAGCAGTCGCCACAGGGCTTGGAACACTGAAGCTTTCTTT.

This chain's CDR3 is CASSDSDLTDTQYF. The CDR3 bases are TGTGCCAGCAGTGACTCGGACTTAACAGATACGCAGTATTTT. The J gene is TRBJ2-3, the V gene TRBV6-4; D perhaps matches TRBD2 (5 bases). V was pared by 0 bases and J by 3 bases, with 7 bases between. CDR3 length: 14 amino acids. CDR1 MRHNA and CDR2 SNTAGT come from the germline V gene.

V usage is TRBV11-2 and J usage is TRBJ2-7; weak D call: TRBD2 (5 bases). Germline-derived CDR1 and CDR2 are SGHAT and FQNNGV. The V gene lost 5 bases and the J gene lost 2 bases, with 10 bases spanning the gap. The CDR3 runs 13 residues. The CDR3 spells CASSTEAPYEQYF. CDR3 in DNA: TGTGCCAGCAGCACGGAGGCGCCCTACGAGCAGTACTTC.

V usage is TRBV28 and J usage is TRBJ1-6, with TRBD1 matching 10 bases. This CDR3 has 13 residues. The junction had 10 bases not matched to a gene; V was cut back by 4 bases and J by 19 bases. Germline-derived CDR1 and CDR2 are MDHEN and SYDVKM. The CDR3 DNA reads TGTGCCAGCAGTTCCCGGGACAGGGGAGGTCGTCACTTT. Protein product: CASSSRDRGGRHF. Combining the CDR3 with reference TRBV28 and TRBJ1-6 gives the whole variable domain DVKVTQSSRYLVKRTGEKVFLECVQDMDHENMFWYRQDPGLGLRLIYFSYDVKMKEKGDIPEGYSVSREKKERFSLILESASTNQTSMYLCASSSRDRGGRHFGNGTRLTVT.

This chain connects TRBV7-8 to TRBJ2-2; no definite D call. This CDR3 region has 15 residues. The ends were cut back, 3 bases at V and 5 bases at J, with 13 bases in the middle. CDR1 is SGHVS, CDR2 FQNEAQ, per germline. CDR3 sequence reads: CASSFLRLGTGELFF. The CDR3, as DNA: TGTGCCAGCAGCTTTCTAAGGTTAGGGACCGGGGAGCTGTTTTTT.

The chain employs TRBV5-1 and TRBJ2-1; D possibly corresponds to TRBD1 (5 bases). V shed 0 bases and J shed 5 bases, with 12 bases lying between them. This CDR3 region has 15 residues. CDR1 is SGHRS, CDR2 YFSETQ, per germline. CDR3 in amino acids: CASSLEGATDNEQFF. The CDR3 DNA follows: TGCGCCAGCAGCTTGGAGGGCGCGACAGACAATGAGCAGTTCTTC.

The gene calls are TRBV7-9 and TRBJ1-3; D unresolved. Germline CDR1 SEHNR, CDR2 FQNEAQ (reference sequence). With 3 bases removed from V and 2 bases from J, the gap between germline ends came to 5 bases. CDR3 size: 13 residues. This CDR3 reads CASSLGTGNTIYF. In DNA form, the CDR3 reads TGTGCCAGCAGCTTGGGTACTGGAAACACCATATATTTT.

This clone was seen once. The rearrangement joins TRBV7-9 to TRBJ1-4; 7 bases fit TRBD1. The CDR3 totals 15 residues. Losses at the gene ends were 5 bases for V and 4 bases for J; bases not matched to a gene: 7. Looked up from germline, CDR1 is SEHNR and CDR2 is FQNEAQ (reference sequence). This CDR3 reads CASSRYRDSNEKLFF. The CDR3 DNA reads TGTGCCAGCAGCCGTTACCGGGACAGTAATGAAAAACTGTTTTTT.

This chain joins TRBV19 and TRBJ2-4, with 10 bases that match TRBD2. The germline gives CDR1 LNHDA, CDR2 SQIVND (reference sequence). This CDR3 contains 18 residues. The junction had 9 bases not matched to a gene; V was cut back by 4 bases and J by 0 bases. CDR3 loop: CASSSGLAGGLAKNIQYF. CDR3 DNA sequence: TGTGCCAGTAGTAGTGGGTTAGCGGGGGGACTAGCCAAAAACATTCAGTACTTC.